Listed here are 17 T cell receptor beta chains from one sample, sequenced in a study of control samples from healthy donors and cancer patients. The table came from immunoSEQ multiplex PCR; TCRdb's copy has only in-frame clones and leaves some out. The data show approximately 86,000 clones, more than 75% seen once. The sequenced sample consisted of blood. The receptor source for this set is a man aged 30 to 39 in good health.

This sequence joins TRBV3-1 (or the pseudogene TRBV3-2) and TRBJ2-7; tentatively, D is TRBD1 (7 bases). Trimming left V 4 bases short and J 6 bases short, with 16 bases between. The germline gives CDR1 LGHDT, CDR2 YNNKEL (reference sequence). There are 14 residues in the CDR3. The CDR3 loop is CASSLQGGPGEQYF. CDR3 sequence (DNA): TGTGCCAGCAGCCTTCAGGGGGGTCCGGGCGAGCAGTACTTC.

The rearrangement links TRBV21-1 to TRBJ1-2; the DNA was not used to check the table's D call, TRBD1. TRBV21-1 is a pseudogene segment. The CDR3 contains 14 residues. CDR3 sequence reads: CASLQGAVVYGYTF. CDR3 in DNA: TGTGCCAGCCTACAGGGGGCAGTAGTCTATGGCTACACCTTC.

This chain links TRBV5-6 with TRBJ2-5; the D gene is possibly TRBD2 (7 bases). The CDR3 spans 15 residues. Germline lookup yields CDR1 SGHDT and CDR2 YYEEEE. V was clipped by 2 bases and J by 4 bases, with 15 bases between them. The CDR3 region is CASSFPGGARETQYF. The CDR3 DNA reads as TGTGCCAGCAGCTTTCCTGGGGGGGCGAGAGAGACCCAGTACTTC.

This chain links TRBV6-5 with TRBJ1-1; D not resolved. Trimming pared 6 bases from V and 7 bases from J, leaving 12 bases between. The germline gives CDR1 MNHEY, CDR2 SVGAGI. The CDR3 loop spans 12 amino acids. The DNA of the CDR3 is TGTGCCAGCAGCCGAGGACCGGGTGAAGCTTTCTTT. This gives the protein CASSRGPGEAFF.

J is TRBJ2-5 and V is TRBV30, with 8 nucleotides matching TRBD2. J was trimmed by 2 bases and V by 0 bases; bases with no gene match: 5. The CDR3 is 15 amino acids. Germline V gene lookup returns CDR1 GTSNPN and CDR2 SVGIG (reference sequence). The CDR3 loop is CAWSVLGGGQETQYF. The CDR3 nucleotides are TGTGCCTGGAGTGTACTCGGGGGGGGGCAAGAGACCCAGTACTTC. Full variable domain (rest looked up from reference TRBV30 and TRBJ2-5): SQTIHQWPATLVQPVGSPLSLECTVEGTSNPNLYWYRQAAGRGLQLLFYSVGIGQISSEVPQNLSASRPQDRQFILSSKKLLLSDSGFYLCAWSVLGGGQETQYFGPGTRLLVL.

This clone was counted a single time. The gene calls are TRBV6-5 and TRBJ2-1, with D perhaps TRBD2 (5 bases). Germline CDR1 MNHEY, CDR2 SVGAGI. Trimming left V 0 bases short and J 12 bases short, with 15 bases between. The CDR3 loop spans 14 amino acids. The CDR3 is CASSYSTGSVGQFF. The CDR3, as DNA: TGTGCCAGCAGTTACTCGACGGGGTCCGTGGGGCAGTTCTTC.

The V gene is TRBV27, the J gene TRBJ1-5; 7 bases are a match to TRBD1. V was pared by 5 bases and J by 5 bases, with 3 bases of the junction left unmatched. The CDR3 length is 13 residues. The germline gives CDR1 MNHEY, CDR2 SMNVEV (reference sequence). The CDR3 nucleotides are TGTGCCAGCAGTCCGGGACAGCATCAGCCCCAGCATTTT. Translated: CASSPGQHQPQHF.

The chain employs TRBV4-1 and TRBJ2-5, with D unclear. The CDR3 consists of 14 residues. In germline, CDR1 is MGHRA, CDR2 YSYEKL. The V end was cut by 3 bases, the J end by 3 bases, with 11 bases between. The CDR3 DNA follows: TGCGCCAGCAGCCACCCCCAGAAGAAAGAGACCCAGTACTTC. The encoded protein is CASSHPQKKETQYF.

The rearrangement uses TRBV5-1 and TRBJ2-7; tentatively, D is TRBD2 (6 bases). The CDR3 spans 14 residues. Germline lookup yields CDR1 SGHRS and CDR2 YFSETQ. Trimming pared 4 bases from V and 5 bases from J, leaving 16 bases between. CDR3 in amino acids: CASSSGPPLNEQYF. The CDR3 DNA is TGCGCCAGCAGCAGCGGGCCACCTTTGAACGAGCAGTACTTC.

The CDR3 nucleotides are TGTGCCAGCAGCCAAAGGACTGCGACCTCTGGAAACACCATATATTTT. Translation gives CASSQRTATSGNTIYF. This sequence joins TRBV3-1 (or the pseudogene TRBV3-2) and TRBJ1-3; D remains unclear. Trimming shortened V by 2 bases and J by 0 bases, and 11 bases separated the two germline ends. The V gene's germline CDR1 is LGHDT and CDR2 YNNKEL (reference sequence). The CDR3 contains 16 residues.

The rearrangement joins TRBV5-1 to TRBJ2-3, with TRBD1 identical over 9 bases. The CDR3 has 15 amino acids. V trimming: 4 bases; J trimming: 3 bases; junction bases outside the gene matches: 6. Germline V gives CDR1 SGHRS, CDR2 YFSETQ. The CDR3: CASSLGTGRTDTQYF. The CDR3 DNA follows: TGCGCCAGCAGCCTCGGGACAGGGAGAACAGATACGCAGTATTTT.

This chain links TRBV19 with TRBJ2-1; 13 nucleotides align to TRBD2. CDR1 and CDR2 from the germline V gene are LNHDA and SQIVND (reference sequence). The V and J ends lost 4 bases and 7 bases, in that order; junction bases with no gene match: 7. This CDR3 contains 16 residues. CDR3 sequence reads: CASSTGTSGDLNEQFF. CDR3 DNA: TGTGCCAGTAGTACAGGGACTAGCGGGGACTTAAATGAGCAGTTCTTC.

The chain recombines TRBV19 with TRBJ1-3; D remains ambiguous. Trimming cost V 3 bases and J 0 bases, with 6 bases left between them. The CDR3 covers 14 residues. CDR1 is LNHDA and CDR2 is SQIVND in the germline V gene (reference sequence). CDR3 loop: CASSIGSSGNTIYF. For the CDR3, the DNA is TGTGCCAGTAGTATCGGGAGCTCTGGAAACACCATATATTTT.

The V call is TRBV7-9, the J call TRBJ1-2; TRBD1 is a possible D gene (5 bases). Germline V CDR1 and CDR2: SEHNR, FQNEAQ (reference sequence). There are 14 residues in the CDR3. V gave up 1 base and J gave up 2 bases, with 8 bases separating them. Written as DNA, the CDR3 is TGTGCCAGCAGCTTAGATGACAGAAACTATGGCTACACCTTC. Amino acids: CASSLDDRNYGYTF.

The chain employs TRBV5-6 and TRBJ2-6, with a tentative D call TRBD1 (5 bases). The CDR3 loop spans 15 amino acids. Germline V gene lookup returns CDR1 SGHDT and CDR2 YYEEEE. V was cut by 3 bases and J by 2 bases, with 9 bases left in between. CDR3 nucleotides: TGTGCCAGCAGCTGGGGCAGGCCTGGGGCCAACGTCCTGACTTTC. This translates into CASSWGRPGANVLTF.

The chain links TRBV6-5 to TRBJ1-2; the D is unclear. The CDR3 is 15 residues long. Per the germline V gene, CDR1 is MNHEY and CDR2 is SVGAGI. The V and J ends lost 0 bases and 4 bases respectively, with 12 bases between them. CDR3 bases: TGTGCCAGCAGTTACTCGGGTCCCAGCCCCTATGGCTACACCTTC. The encoded protein is CASSYSGPSPYGYTF.

The V call is TRBV6-7, the J call TRBJ2-3; D possibly uses TRBD1 or TRBD2 (5 bases each). TRBV6-7 is labeled an ORF, and its function is uncertain. This CDR3 is 15 amino acids long. The V gene lost 7 bases and the J gene lost 1 base, with 15 bases spanning the gap. CDR3 protein: CASNWDRYRTDTQYF. The CDR3 DNA sequence: TGTGCCAGCAATTGGGACCGCTACCGCACAGATACGCAGTATTTT.